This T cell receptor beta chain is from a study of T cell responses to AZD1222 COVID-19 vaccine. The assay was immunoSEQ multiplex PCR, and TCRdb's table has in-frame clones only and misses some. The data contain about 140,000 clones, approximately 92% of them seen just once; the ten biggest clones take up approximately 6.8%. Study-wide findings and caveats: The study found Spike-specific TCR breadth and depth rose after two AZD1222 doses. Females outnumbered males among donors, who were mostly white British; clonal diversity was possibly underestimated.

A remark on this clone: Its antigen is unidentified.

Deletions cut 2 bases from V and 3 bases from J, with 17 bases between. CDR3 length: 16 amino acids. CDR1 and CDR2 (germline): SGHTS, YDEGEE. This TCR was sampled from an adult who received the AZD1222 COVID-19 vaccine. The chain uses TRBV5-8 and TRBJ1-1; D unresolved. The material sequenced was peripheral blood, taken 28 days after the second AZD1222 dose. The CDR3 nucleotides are TGTGCCAGCAGCTTCGCAGGCTGGTATCTCGACACTGAAGCTTTCTTT. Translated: CASSFAGWYLDTEAFF.